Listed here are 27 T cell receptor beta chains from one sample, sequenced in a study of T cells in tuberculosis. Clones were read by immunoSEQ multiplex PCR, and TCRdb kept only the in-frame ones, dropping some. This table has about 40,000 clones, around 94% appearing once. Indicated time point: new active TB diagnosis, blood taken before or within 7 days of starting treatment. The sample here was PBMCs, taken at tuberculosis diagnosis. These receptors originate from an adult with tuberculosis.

The CDR3 DNA reads TGCAGCGTTGAAGACAGGGGGACCTATGGCTACACCTTC. It is translated as CSVEDRGTYGYTF. This rearrangement joins TRBV29-1 to TRBJ1-2; 7 bases match TRBD1. CDR3 length: 13 residues. Losses at the gene ends were 0 bases for V and 4 bases for J; bases not matched to a gene: 2. In germline, CDR1 is SQVTM, CDR2 ANQGSEA.

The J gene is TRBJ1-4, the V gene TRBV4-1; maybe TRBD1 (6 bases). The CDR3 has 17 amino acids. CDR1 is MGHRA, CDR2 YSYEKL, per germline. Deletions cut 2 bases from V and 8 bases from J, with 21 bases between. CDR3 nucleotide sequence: TGCGCCAGCAGCCAAAAACAGGGACAACACTTGGGGGAAAAACTGTTTTTT. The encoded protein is CASSQKQGQHLGEKLFF.

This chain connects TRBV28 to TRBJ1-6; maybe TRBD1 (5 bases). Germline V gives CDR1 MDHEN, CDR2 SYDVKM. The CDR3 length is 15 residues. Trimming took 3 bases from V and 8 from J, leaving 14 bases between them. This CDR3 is CASSFARASHSPLHF. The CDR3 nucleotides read TGTGCCAGCAGTTTCGCCAGGGCTTCCCATTCACCCCTCCACTTT.

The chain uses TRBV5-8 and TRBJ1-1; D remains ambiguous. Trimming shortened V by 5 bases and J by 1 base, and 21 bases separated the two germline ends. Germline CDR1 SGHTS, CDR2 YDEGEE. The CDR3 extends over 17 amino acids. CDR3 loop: CASRGGGWGRQNTEAFF. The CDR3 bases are TGTGCCAGCAGGGGAGGAGGGTGGGGTAGACAGAACACTGAAGCTTTCTTT.

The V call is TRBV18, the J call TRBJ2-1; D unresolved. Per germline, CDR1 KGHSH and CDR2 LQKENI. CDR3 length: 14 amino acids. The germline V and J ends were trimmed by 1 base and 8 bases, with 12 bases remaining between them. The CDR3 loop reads CASSPQEATHEQFF. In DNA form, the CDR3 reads TGTGCCAGCTCACCACAGGAAGCGACCCATGAGCAGTTCTTC.

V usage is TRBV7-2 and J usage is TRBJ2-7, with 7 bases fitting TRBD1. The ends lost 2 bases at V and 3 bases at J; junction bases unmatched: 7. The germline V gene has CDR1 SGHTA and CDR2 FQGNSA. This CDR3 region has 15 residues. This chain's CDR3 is CASSLSPGQSYEQYF. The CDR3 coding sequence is TGTGCCAGCAGCTTATCTCCGGGACAGAGCTACGAGCAGTACTTC.

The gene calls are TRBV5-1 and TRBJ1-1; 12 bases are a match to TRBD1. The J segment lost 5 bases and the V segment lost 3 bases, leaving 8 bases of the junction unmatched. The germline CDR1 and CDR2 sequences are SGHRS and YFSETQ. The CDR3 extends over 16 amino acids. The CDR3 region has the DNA TGCGCCAGCAGCTCTACCGGGACAGGGGGCGATACTGAAGCTTTCTTT. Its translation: CASSSTGTGGDTEAFF.

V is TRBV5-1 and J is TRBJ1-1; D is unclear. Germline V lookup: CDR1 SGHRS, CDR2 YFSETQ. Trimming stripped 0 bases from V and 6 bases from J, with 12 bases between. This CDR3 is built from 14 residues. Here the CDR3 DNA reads TGCGCCAGCAGCTTGGGGCGGGCCCAGGCTGAAGCTTTCTTT. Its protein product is CASSLGRAQAEAFF.

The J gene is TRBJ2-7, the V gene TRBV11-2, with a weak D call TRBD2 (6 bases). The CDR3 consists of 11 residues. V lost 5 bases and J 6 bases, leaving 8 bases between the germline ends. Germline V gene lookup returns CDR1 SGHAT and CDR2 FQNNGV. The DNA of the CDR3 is TGTGCCAGCAGCCGGGGACTCGAGCAGTACTTC. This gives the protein CASSRGLEQYF.

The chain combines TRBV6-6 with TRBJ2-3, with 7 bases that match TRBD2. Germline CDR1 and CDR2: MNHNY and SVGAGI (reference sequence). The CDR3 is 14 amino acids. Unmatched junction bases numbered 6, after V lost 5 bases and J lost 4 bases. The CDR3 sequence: CASSGAGLPDTQYF. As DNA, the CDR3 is TGTGCCAGCAGTGGAGCGGGACTCCCAGATACGCAGTATTTT.

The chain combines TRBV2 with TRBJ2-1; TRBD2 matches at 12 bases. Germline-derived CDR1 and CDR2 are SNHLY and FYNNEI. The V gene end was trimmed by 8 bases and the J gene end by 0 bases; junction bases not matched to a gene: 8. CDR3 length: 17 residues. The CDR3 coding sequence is TGTGCCAGCCGACTAGCGGGGGCCTCGTTCTCCTACAATGAGCAGTTCTTC. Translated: CASRLAGASFSYNEQFF.

The CDR3 coding sequence is TGCGCCAGCAGCTTCGAAACTAGCGGGTCGTACTCCTACGAGCAGTACTTC. Amino acid sequence: CASSFETSGSYSYEQYF. The chain employs TRBV5-1 and TRBJ2-7; 9 nucleotides agree with TRBD2. V dropped 2 bases and J dropped 0; count of bases not matched to a gene: 9. The CDR3 contains 17 residues. Germline V CDR1 and CDR2: SGHRS, YFSETQ. The full variable domain, in which reference TRBV5-1 and TRBJ2-7 provide the parts outside the CDR3, is KAGVTQTPRYLIKTRGQQVTLSCSPISGHRSVSWYQQTPGQGLQFLFEYFSETQRNKGNFPGRFSGRQFSNSRSEMNVSTLELGDSALYLCASSFETSGSYSYEQYFGPGTRLTVT.

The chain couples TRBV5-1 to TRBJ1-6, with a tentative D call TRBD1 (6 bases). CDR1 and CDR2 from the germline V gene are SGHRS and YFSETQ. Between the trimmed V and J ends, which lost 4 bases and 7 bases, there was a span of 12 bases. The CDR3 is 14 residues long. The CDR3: CASSPRGSNSPLHF. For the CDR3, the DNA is TGCGCCAGCAGCCCCAGGGGTTCCAATTCACCCCTCCACTTT.

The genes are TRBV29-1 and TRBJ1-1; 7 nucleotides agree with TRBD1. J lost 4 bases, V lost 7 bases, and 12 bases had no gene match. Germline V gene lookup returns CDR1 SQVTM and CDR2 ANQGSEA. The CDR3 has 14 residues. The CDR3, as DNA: TGCAGCGCCCACCAACAGGGGAAGGTCACTGAAGCTTTCTTT. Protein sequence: CSAHQQGKVTEAFF.

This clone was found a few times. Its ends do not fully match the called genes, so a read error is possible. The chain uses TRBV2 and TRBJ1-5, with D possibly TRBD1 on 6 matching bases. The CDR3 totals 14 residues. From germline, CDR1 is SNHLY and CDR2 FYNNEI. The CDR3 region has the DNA TGTGCCACCAGTCGGGACAACTTAAATCAGCCCCAGCATTTT. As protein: CATSRDNLNQPQHF.

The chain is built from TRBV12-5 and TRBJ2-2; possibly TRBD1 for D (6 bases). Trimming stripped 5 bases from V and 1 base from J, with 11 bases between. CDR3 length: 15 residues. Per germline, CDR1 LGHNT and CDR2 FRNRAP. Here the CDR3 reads CASGPPRGNTGELFF. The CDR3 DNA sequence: TGTGCTAGTGGTCCCCCCAGGGGGAACACCGGGGAGCTGTTTTTT. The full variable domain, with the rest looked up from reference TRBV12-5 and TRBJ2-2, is DARVTQTPRHKVTEMGQEVTMRCQPILGHNTVFWYRQTMMQGLELLAYFRNRAPLDDSGMPKDRFSAEMPDATLATLKIQPSEPRDSAVYFCASGPPRGNTGELFFGEGSRLTVL.

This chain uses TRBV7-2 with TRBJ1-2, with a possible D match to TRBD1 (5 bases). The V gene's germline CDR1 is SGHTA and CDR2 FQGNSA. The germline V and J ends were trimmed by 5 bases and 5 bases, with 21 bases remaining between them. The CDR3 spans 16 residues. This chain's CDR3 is CASSLPGGRDAYGYTF. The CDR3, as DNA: TGTGCCAGCAGCCTACCTGGGGGGAGGGACGCTTATGGCTACACCTTC.

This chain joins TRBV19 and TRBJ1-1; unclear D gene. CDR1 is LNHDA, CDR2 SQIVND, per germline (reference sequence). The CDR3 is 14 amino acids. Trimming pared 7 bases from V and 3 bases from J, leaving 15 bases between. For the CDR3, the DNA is TGTGCCAGTACGAAACGGGGAAGCCACACTGAAGCTTTCTTT. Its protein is CASTKRGSHTEAFF.

The CDR3 DNA follows: TGCGCCAGCAGCTTGGGGAGGGACACTGAAGCTTTCTTT. Amino acids: CASSLGRDTEAFF. The chain uses TRBV5-1 and TRBJ1-1; no reliable D call. V lost 0 bases, J lost 3 bases, and 6 bases lay in between. This CDR3 is built from 13 residues. Germline CDR1 is SGHRS and CDR2 is YFSETQ.

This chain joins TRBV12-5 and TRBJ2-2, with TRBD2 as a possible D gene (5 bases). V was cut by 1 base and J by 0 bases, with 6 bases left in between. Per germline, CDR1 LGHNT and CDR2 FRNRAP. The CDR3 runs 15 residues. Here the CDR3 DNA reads TGTGCTAGTGGTTTGGGACTACCGAACACCGGGGAGCTGTTTTTT. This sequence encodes CASGLGLPNTGELFF.

The CDR3 reads CASDPDRDNSNQPQHF. CDR3 DNA: TGTGCCAGCGACCCTGACAGGGACAATAGCAATCAGCCCCAGCATTTT. V gene TRBV21-1 combines with J gene TRBJ1-5; the table's D gene call, TRBD1, was not cross checked with the DNA. TRBV21-1 is annotated as a pseudogene. The CDR3 length is 16 residues.

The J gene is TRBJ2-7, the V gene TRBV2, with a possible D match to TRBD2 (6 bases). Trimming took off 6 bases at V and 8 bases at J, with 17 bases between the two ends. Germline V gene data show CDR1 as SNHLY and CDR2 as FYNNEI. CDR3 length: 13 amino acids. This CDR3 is CASRPLASVQQYF. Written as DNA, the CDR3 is TGTGCCAGCAGGCCCCTTGCTAGCGTACAGCAGTACTTC.

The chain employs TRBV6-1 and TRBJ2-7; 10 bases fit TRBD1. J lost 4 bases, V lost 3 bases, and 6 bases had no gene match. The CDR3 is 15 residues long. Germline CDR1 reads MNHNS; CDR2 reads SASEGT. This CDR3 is CASSDWTGGRYEQYF. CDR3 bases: TGTGCCAGCAGTGATTGGACAGGGGGGAGGTACGAGCAGTACTTC.

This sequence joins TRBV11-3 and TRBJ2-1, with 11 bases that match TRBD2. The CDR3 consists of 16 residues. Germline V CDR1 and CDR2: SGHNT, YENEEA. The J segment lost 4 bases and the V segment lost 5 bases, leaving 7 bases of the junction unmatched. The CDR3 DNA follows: TGTGCCAGCAGCCCCCGGACTAGCGGGCTATACAATGAGCAGTTCTTC. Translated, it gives CASSPRTSGLYNEQFF.

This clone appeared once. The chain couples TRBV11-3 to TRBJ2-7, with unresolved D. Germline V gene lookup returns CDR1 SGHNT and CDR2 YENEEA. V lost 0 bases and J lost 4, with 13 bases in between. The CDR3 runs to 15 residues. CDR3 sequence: CASSLDRNSLYEQYF. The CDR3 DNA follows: TGTGCCAGCAGCTTAGATCGGAACAGTCTATACGAGCAGTACTTC.

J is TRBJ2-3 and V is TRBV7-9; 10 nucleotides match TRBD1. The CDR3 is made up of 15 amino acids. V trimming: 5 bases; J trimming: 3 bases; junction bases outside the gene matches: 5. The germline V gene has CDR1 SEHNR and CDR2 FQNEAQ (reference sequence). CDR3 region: CASSPGQGMTDTQYF. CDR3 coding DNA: TGTGCCAGCAGCCCGGGACAGGGGATGACAGATACGCAGTATTTT. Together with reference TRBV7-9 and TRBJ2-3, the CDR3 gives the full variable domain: DTGVSQNPRHKITKRGQNVTFRCDPISEHNRLYWYRQTLGQGPEFLTYFQNEAQLEKSRLLSDRFSAERPKGSFSTLEIQRTEQGDSAMYLCASSPGQGMTDTQYFGPGTRLTVL.

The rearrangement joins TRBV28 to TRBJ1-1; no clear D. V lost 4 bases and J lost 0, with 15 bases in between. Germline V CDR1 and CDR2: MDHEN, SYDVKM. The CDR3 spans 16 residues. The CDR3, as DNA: TGTGCCAGCAGTTCCCGGGAAGGGCCCATGAACACTGAAGCTTTCTTT. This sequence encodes CASSSREGPMNTEAFF.